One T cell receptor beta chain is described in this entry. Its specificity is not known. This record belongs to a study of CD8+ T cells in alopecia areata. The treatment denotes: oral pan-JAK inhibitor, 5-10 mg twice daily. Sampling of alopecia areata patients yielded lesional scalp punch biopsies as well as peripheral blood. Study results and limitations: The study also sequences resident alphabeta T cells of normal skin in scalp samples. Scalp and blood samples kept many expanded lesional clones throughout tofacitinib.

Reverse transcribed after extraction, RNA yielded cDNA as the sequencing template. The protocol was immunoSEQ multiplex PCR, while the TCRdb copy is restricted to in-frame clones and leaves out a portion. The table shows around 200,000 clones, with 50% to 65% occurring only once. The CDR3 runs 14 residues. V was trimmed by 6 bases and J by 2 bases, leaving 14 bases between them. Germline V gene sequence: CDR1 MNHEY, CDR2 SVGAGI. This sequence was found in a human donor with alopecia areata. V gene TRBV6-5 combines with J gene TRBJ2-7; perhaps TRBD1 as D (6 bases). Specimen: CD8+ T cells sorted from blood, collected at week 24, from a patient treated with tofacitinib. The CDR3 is CASSPIDRTYEQYF. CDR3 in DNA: TGTGCCAGCAGCCCAATCGACAGGACCTACGAGCAGTACTTC.